Following are 14 T cell receptor beta chains from one sample sequenced in a study of cytomegalovirus exposure and HLA in healthy donors. A multiplex PCR was run with 60 Vbeta primers and 13 Jbeta primers. Sequenced by immunoSEQ multiplex PCR; TCRdb stores in-frame clones only, minus some. The sample has more than 85,000 clones, 70% to 80% seen once. Sequenced: PBMCs. Source of these receptors: a man between 25 and 39 years old in good health and CMV-seronegative.

The genes are TRBV29-1 and TRBJ1-1; maybe TRBD1 (5 bases). CDR3 length: 14 amino acids. The V gene lost 7 bases and the J gene lost 2 bases, with 17 bases spanning the gap. Per germline, CDR1 SQVTM and CDR2 ANQGSEA. The CDR3 spells CSGLRGTYNTEAFF. The CDR3 DNA reads TGCAGCGGCCTGCGGGGCACCTACAACACTGAAGCTTTCTTT. The variable domain in full, completed from reference TRBV29-1 and TRBJ1-1, reads SAVISQKPSRDICQRGTSLTIQCQVDSQVTMMFWYRQQPGQSLTLIATANQGSEATYESGFVIDKFPISRPNLTFSTLTVSNMSPEDSSIYLCSGLRGTYNTEAFFGQGTRLTVV.

This clone was observed a few times. V gene TRBV5-1 combines with J gene TRBJ1-1, with no clear D. Per germline, CDR1 SGHRS and CDR2 YFSETQ. Between the trimmed V and J ends, which lost 2 bases and 0 bases, there was a span of 14 bases. The CDR3 spans 16 residues. CDR3 nucleotides: TGCGCCAGCAGCTTAGGGAGCCTAAATTTGAACACTGAAGCTTTCTTT. Translated: CASSLGSLNLNTEAFF.

J is TRBJ2-7 and V is TRBV28; 8 nucleotides align to TRBD1. Germline V CDR1 and CDR2: MDHEN, SYDVKM. This CDR3 spans 16 amino acids. With 7 bases clipped from V and 3 bases from J, the junction kept 14 bases outside the gene matches. CDR3 nucleotide sequence: TGTGCCAGCACCTCACAGGGGGAAGGACATCGCTACGAGCAGTACTTC. Translating gives CASTSQGEGHRYEQYF.

This chain joins TRBV25-1 and TRBJ1-2; 7 positions match TRBD1. The V segment lost 5 bases and the J segment 6 bases; nucleotides outside the gene matches: 6. Germline V CDR1 and CDR2: MGHDK, SYGVNS. CDR3 length: 13 residues. The DNA of the CDR3 is TGTGCCAGCAGTACTACAGGGGCTGATGGCTACACCTTC. Translating gives CASSTTGADGYTF.

The rearrangement joins TRBV10-3 to TRBJ2-7; tentatively, D is TRBD1 (6 bases). The CDR3 totals 17 residues. CDR1 and CDR2 (germline): ENHRY, SYGVKD. With 4 bases removed from V and 0 bases from J, the gap between germline ends came to 19 bases. The DNA for the CDR3 is TGTGCCATCAGTGGGGGTGAGGGACATATATACTCCTACGAGCAGTACTTC. It translates to CAISGGEGHIYSYEQYF.

J is TRBJ2-3 and V is TRBV4-2, with 12 bases that match TRBD2. CDR1 and CDR2 (germline): LGHNA, YNFKEQ. V trimming: 4 bases; J trimming: 5 bases; junction bases outside the gene matches: 7. This CDR3 spans 16 amino acids. This CDR3 reads CASSPRLAGVVDTQYF. The DNA for the CDR3 is TGTGCCAGCAGCCCCCGACTAGCGGGAGTGGTAGATACGCAGTATTTT.

J is TRBJ2-3 and V is TRBV27, with D possibly matching TRBD2 (6 bases). Trimming pared 3 bases from V and 6 bases from J, leaving 13 bases between. This CDR3 is built from 14 residues. CDR1 and CDR2 from the germline V gene are MNHEY and SMNVEV (reference sequence). The CDR3 region is CASSLRDPGDTQYF. The DNA of the CDR3 is TGTGCCAGCAGTTTGCGGGACCCCGGGGATACGCAGTATTTT.

The rearrangement joins TRBV19 to TRBJ1-5; D is undetermined. V dropped 8 bases and J dropped 3 bases, with 11 bases sitting between them. Germline CDR1 reads LNHDA; CDR2 reads SQIVND (reference sequence). CDR3 size: 13 residues. CDR3 in amino acids: CASSGYYNQPQHF. The CDR3 bases are TGTGCCAGTTCGGGATACTACAATCAGCCCCAGCATTTT. Combining the CDR3 with reference TRBV19 and TRBJ1-5 gives the whole variable domain DGGITQSPKYLFRKEGQNVTLSCEQNLNHDAMYWYRQDPGQGLRLIYYSQIVNDFQKGDIAEGYSVSREKKESFPLTVTSAQKNPTAFYLCASSGYYNQPQHFGDGTRLSIL.

This clone was seen only a few times. The rearrangement uses TRBV7-7 and TRBJ2-3; the D gene is possibly TRBD2 (5 bases). Germline V gives CDR1 SSHAT, CDR2 FNYEAQ (reference sequence). The length of the CDR3 is 15 residues. Trimming pared 2 bases from V and 5 bases from J, leaving 14 bases between. CDR3 DNA sequence: TGTGCCAGCAGCTTATCCGGGATCAGAGGAGATACGCAGTATTTT. The encoded protein is CASSLSGIRGDTQYF.

The chain recombines TRBV9 with TRBJ2-1, with a tentative D call TRBD1 (5 bases). The CDR3 spans 11 residues. The germline V gene has CDR1 SGDLS and CDR2 YYNGEE. V gave up 5 bases and J gave up 9 bases, with 9 bases separating them. The CDR3 nucleotides read TGTGCCAGCAGTACAGGAGTTGAGCAGTTCTTC. Translated, it gives CASSTGVEQFF. The whole variable domain, filled in from reference TRBV9 and TRBJ2-1, reads DSGVTQTPKHLITATGQRVTLRCSPRSGDLSVYWYQQSLDQGLQFLIQYYNGEERAKGNILERFSAQQFPDLHSELNLSSLELGDSALYFCASSTGVEQFFGPGTRLTVL.

This rearrangement joins TRBV6-1 to TRBJ1-4, with D hard to call. Trimming shortened V by 6 bases and J by 0 bases, and 11 bases separated the two germline ends. The CDR3 has 15 amino acids. Germline V gene data show CDR1 as MNHNS and CDR2 as SASEGT. CDR3 DNA: TGTGCCAGCAGATCCCCCTTTGCAACTAATGAAAAACTGTTTTTT. It is translated as CASRSPFATNEKLFF.

This clone was detected only a few times. This chain joins TRBV28 and TRBJ1-4, with 9 bases that match TRBD1. V was pared by 4 bases and J by 6 bases, with 3 bases of the junction left unmatched. The V gene's germline CDR1 is MDHEN and CDR2 SYDVKM. The CDR3 is 14 residues long. Here the CDR3 reads CASSSGTGYEKLFF. CDR3 bases: TGTGCCAGCAGTTCCGGGACAGGGTATGAAAAACTGTTTTTT.

This clone was found a few times. The chain is built from TRBV5-1 and TRBJ1-2, with 7 bases matching TRBD1. The length of the CDR3 is 13 residues. Germline values: CDR1 SGHRS, CDR2 YFSETQ. The J segment lost 4 bases and the V segment lost 2 bases, leaving 2 bases of the junction unmatched. Here the CDR3 DNA reads TGCGCCAGCAGCTTTCGACAGGGCTATGGCTACACCTTC. This codes for CASSFRQGYGYTF.

The chain is built from TRBV6-1 and TRBJ2-3; tentative D call: TRBD1 (5 bases). Trimming stripped 7 bases from V and 2 bases from J, with 10 bases between. Germline V gene lookup returns CDR1 MNHNS and CDR2 SASEGT. The CDR3 runs to 13 residues. This CDR3 is CASIAGHTDTQYF. The DNA for the CDR3 is TGTGCCAGCATTGCAGGGCACACAGATACGCAGTATTTT.